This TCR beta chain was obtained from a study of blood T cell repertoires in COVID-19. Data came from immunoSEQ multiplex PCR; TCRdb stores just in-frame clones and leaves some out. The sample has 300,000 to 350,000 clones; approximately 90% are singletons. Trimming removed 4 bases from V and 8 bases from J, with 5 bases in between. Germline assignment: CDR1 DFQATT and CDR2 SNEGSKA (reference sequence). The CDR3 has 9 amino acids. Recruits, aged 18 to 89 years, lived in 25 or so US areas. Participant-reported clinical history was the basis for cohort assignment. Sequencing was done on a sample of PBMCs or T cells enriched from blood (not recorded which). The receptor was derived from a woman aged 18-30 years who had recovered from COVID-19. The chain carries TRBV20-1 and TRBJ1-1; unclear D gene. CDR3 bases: TGCAGTGCTAACAGCGAAGCTTTCTTT. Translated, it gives CSANSEAFF.